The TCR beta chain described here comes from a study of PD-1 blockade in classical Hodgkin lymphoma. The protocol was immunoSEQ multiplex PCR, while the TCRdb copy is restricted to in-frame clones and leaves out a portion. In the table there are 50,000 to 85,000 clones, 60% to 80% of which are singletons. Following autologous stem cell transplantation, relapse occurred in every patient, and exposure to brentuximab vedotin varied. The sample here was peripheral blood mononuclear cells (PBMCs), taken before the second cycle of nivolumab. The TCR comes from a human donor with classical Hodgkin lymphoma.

CDR3 DNA sequence: TGTGCCAGCAGCGACCACAGGGGTACGCCTCGCGAGCAGTACTTC. Translating gives CASSDHRGTPREQYF. V is TRBV21-1 and J is TRBJ2-7; the DNA was not compared with TRBD1, the D call given in the table. TRBV21-1 is flagged as a pseudogene. This CDR3 has 15 amino acids.